Shown below are 6 T cell receptor beta chains from a single sample sequenced in a study of cytomegalovirus exposure and HLA in healthy donors. Use of 60 Vbeta and 13 Jbeta primers characterized the PCR. Sequencing used immunoSEQ multiplex PCR; TCRdb keeps in-frame clones, though not all of them. The sample lists tens of thousands of clones; 76% were seen once. Material: PBMCs. These receptors all stem from a male donor in good health and CMV-seronegative.

The V call is TRBV19, the J call TRBJ2-1; 11 positions agree with TRBD2. The CDR3 sequence is 15 residues long. CDR1 and CDR2 (germline): LNHDA, SQIVND (reference sequence). V lost 5 bases and J lost 7; bases outside the gene matches: 7. Written as DNA, the CDR3 is TGTGCCAGTAGTCCAGTAGCGGGGGGGCCAAATGAGCAGTTCTTC. This sequence encodes CASSPVAGGPNEQFF.

J is TRBJ1-2 and V is TRBV2; D unresolved. Trimming cost V 6 bases and J 4 bases, with 18 bases left between them. Looked up from germline, CDR1 is SNHLY and CDR2 is FYNNEI. The CDR3 length is 15 residues. CDR3 nucleotide sequence: TGTGCCAGCAGGTCGGAGCCAATCCCCATCTATGGCTACACCTTC. It is translated as CASRSEPIPIYGYTF.

The chain has TRBV15 and TRBJ1-1, with 8 positions matching TRBD1. Germline CDR1 LNHNV, CDR2 YYDKDF (reference sequence). CDR3 size: 15 residues. V lost 7 bases to trimming and J lost 1 base; unmatched junction nucleotides: 8. CDR3 amino acids: CATNLGTGGNTEAFF. CDR3 nucleotides: TGTGCCACCAACCTAGGAACAGGGGGGAACACTGAAGCTTTCTTT.

This rearrangement joins TRBV5-1 to TRBJ2-1, with TRBD2 as a possible D gene (5 bases). In germline, CDR1 is SGHRS, CDR2 YFSETQ. The CDR3 totals 11 residues. V was clipped by 6 bases and J by 7 bases, with 8 bases between them. CDR3 sequence reads: CASTGVNEQFF. CDR3 sequence (DNA): TGCGCCAGCACCGGGGTGAATGAGCAGTTCTTC.

The rearrangement joins TRBV5-1 to TRBJ2-7; tentative D call: TRBD2 (6 bases). From germline, CDR1 is SGHRS and CDR2 YFSETQ. This CDR3 has 15 residues. With 0 bases removed from V and 0 bases from J, the gap between germline ends came to 10 bases. The DNA of the CDR3 is TGCGCCAGCAGCTTGGCGGCCGGGAGCTCCTACGAGCAGTACTTC. Translated: CASSLAAGSSYEQYF.

This chain links TRBV10-3 with TRBJ2-1; 8 bases fit TRBD1. The germline V gene has CDR1 ENHRY and CDR2 SYGVKD. V lost 10 bases, J lost 4 bases, and 6 bases stayed unmatched. This CDR3 comprises 13 residues. The CDR3 nucleotides are TGTGCCACGTGGGACAGGATGTACAATGAGCAGTTCTTC. Encoded protein: CATWDRMYNEQFF.